A single sample gave rise to the 24 T cell receptor beta chains below, sequenced in a study of beta chain features in type 1 diabetes. Every bit of the isolated RNA underwent reverse transcription, so sequencing read expressed TCRB transcripts. Generated by immunoSEQ multiplex PCR, the TCRdb table keeps only in-frame clones and is missing some. Of under 900,000 clones listed, about 17% were seen once; the top ten hold 0.023%. The specimen was naive CD4+ T cells from blood. These receptors were collected from a woman younger than 30 in good health.

The chain is built from TRBV7-6 and TRBJ2-2, with D perhaps assigned TRBD1 or TRBD2 (6 bases each). The CDR3 contains 16 residues. The V gene lost 3 bases and the J gene lost 1 base, with 12 bases spanning the gap. Germline CDR1 is SGHVS and CDR2 is FNYEAQ. DNA of the CDR3: TGTGCCAGCAGCTTTCTCGGGGGCGGGAACACCGGGGAGCTGTTTTTT. Encoded protein: CASSFLGGGNTGELFF.

The genes are TRBV15 and TRBJ2-1; 11 bases align to TRBD2. Germline V gives CDR1 LNHNV, CDR2 YYDKDF (reference sequence). J was trimmed by 3 bases and V by 3 bases; bases with no gene match: 4. CDR3 size: 16 residues. CDR3 loop: CATSRTSGAYYNEQFF. The CDR3 DNA sequence: TGTGCCACCAGCAGGACTAGCGGGGCATACTACAATGAGCAGTTCTTC.

The CDR3: CASSSQLGQETQYF. CDR3 nucleotide sequence: TGTGCCAGCAGTTCGCAGTTGGGGCAAGAGACCCAGTACTTC. The V gene is TRBV5-4, the J gene TRBJ2-5, with D unclear. Looked up from germline, CDR1 is SGHNT and CDR2 is YYREEE (reference sequence). This CDR3 comprises 14 residues. The V and J ends lost 5 bases and 2 bases respectively, with 13 bases between them.

There are a few counts of this clone. This rearrangement joins TRBV7-2 to TRBJ2-5; no clear D gene. V dropped 5 bases and J dropped 1 base, with 14 bases sitting between them. CDR1 SGHTA and CDR2 FQGNSA come from the germline V gene. This CDR3 region has 15 residues. The CDR3 is CASSPDPNSQETQYF. The CDR3 coding sequence is TGTGCCAGCAGCCCCGATCCGAACAGCCAAGAGACCCAGTACTTC.

In this sample, this clone turned up a few times. The V and J genes are TRBV27 and TRBJ1-1; weak D call: TRBD1 (6 bases). There are 17 residues in the CDR3. CDR1 MNHEY and CDR2 SMNVEV come from the germline V gene (reference sequence). Between the trimmed V and J ends, which lost 2 bases and 4 bases, there was a span of 20 bases. CDR3 in amino acids: CASSLRGTPFRGTEAFF. The CDR3 DNA sequence: TGTGCCAGCAGTTTACGCGGGACACCTTTTCGGGGCACTGAAGCTTTCTTT.

V is TRBV28 and J is TRBJ2-7; 8 bases match TRBD1. Germline CDR1 reads MDHEN; CDR2 reads SYDVKM. V was pared by 10 bases and J by 3 bases, with 8 bases of the junction left unmatched. The CDR3 is made up of 13 amino acids. CDR3 protein: CATRRTGYYEQYF. CDR3 bases: TGTGCCACCCGCCGGACAGGGTACTACGAGCAGTACTTC.

There are a few counts of this clone. CDR3 region: CASSPPMGSRVWNEQFF. In nucleotides, the CDR3 is TGTGCCAGCTCACCACCTATGGGTAGCAGGGTTTGGAATGAGCAGTTCTTC. This rearrangement joins TRBV18 to TRBJ2-1; the D gene is possibly TRBD1 (5 bases). The CDR3 sequence is 17 residues long. Germline CDR1 is KGHSH and CDR2 is LQKENI. Trimming left V 0 bases short and J 7 bases short, with 19 bases between.

The rearrangement uses TRBV5-4 and TRBJ2-7, with a weak D call TRBD1 (5 bases). The CDR3 has 14 residues. V lost 0 bases and J 7 bases, leaving 14 bases between the germline ends. Germline V gene lookup returns CDR1 SGHNT and CDR2 YYREEE (reference sequence). In DNA, the CDR3 is TGTGCCAGCAGCTTGGAGGGCCTATCAGGGGAGCAGTACTTC. Amino acids: CASSLEGLSGEQYF.

J is TRBJ2-3 and V is TRBV19; D might be TRBD2 (5 bases). The CDR3 length is 16 residues. The germline V gene encodes CDR1 LNHDA and CDR2 SQIVND (reference sequence). Trimming left V 5 bases short and J 3 bases short, with 18 bases between. The CDR3: CASSPSGVRWTDTQYF. The CDR3 DNA follows: TGTGCCAGTAGTCCCAGCGGCGTGCGGTGGACAGATACGCAGTATTTT. The variable domain in full, completed from reference TRBV19 and TRBJ2-3, reads DGGITQSPKYLFRKEGQNVTLSCEQNLNHDAMYWYRQDPGQGLRLIYYSQIVNDFQKGDIAEGYSVSREKKESFPLTVTSAQKNPTAFYLCASSPSGVRWTDTQYFGPGTRLTVL.

This clone was detected a few times. The chain joins TRBV18 to TRBJ2-2, with 8 bases matching TRBD1. The germline V gene has CDR1 KGHSH and CDR2 LQKENI. This CDR3 has 16 amino acids. Losses at the gene ends were 6 bases for V and 0 bases for J; bases not matched to a gene: 6. The CDR3 nucleotides read TGTGCCAGCTCGGCGCGACAGGGGTCGAACACCGGGGAGCTGTTTTTT. Protein: CASSARQGSNTGELFF. Full variable domain (remainder filled in from reference TRBV18 and TRBJ2-2): NAGVMQNPRHLVRRRGQEARLRCSPMKGHSHVYWYRQLPEEGLKFMVYLQKENIIDESGMPKERFSAEFPKEGPSILRIQQVVRGDSAAYFCASSARQGSNTGELFFGEGSRLTVL.

About this clone itself: Other DNA sequences in this sample translate to the same CDR3. The chain recombines TRBV5-1 with TRBJ1-3, with D unresolved. The CDR3 has 13 residues. Germline values: CDR1 SGHRS, CDR2 YFSETQ. Between the trimmed V and J ends, which lost 0 bases and 1 base, there was a span of 2 bases. DNA of the CDR3: TGCGCCAGCAGCTTGGGGTCTGGAAACACCATATATTTT. This translates into CASSLGSGNTIYF.

This clone was seen a handful of times. The chain is built from TRBV5-6 and TRBJ2-7; D is unclear. V lost 0 bases and J lost 0, with 4 bases in between. This CDR3 spans 13 amino acids. CDR1 is SGHDT and CDR2 is YYEEEE in the germline V gene. For the CDR3, the DNA is TGTGCCAGCAGCTTGGGGGCCTCCTACGAGCAGTACTTC. Translation: CASSLGASYEQYF.

This clone was counted a few times. Different DNA sequences within this sample yield the same CDR3. The V and J genes are TRBV28 and TRBJ2-1; D uncertain. The germline V gene encodes CDR1 MDHEN and CDR2 SYDVKM. V lost 6 bases, J lost 1 base, and 7 bases lay in between. This CDR3 is 13 amino acids long. CDR3 DNA sequence: TGTGCCAGCAGAGGCAGTTCCTACAATGAGCAGTTCTTC. It codes for CASRGSSYNEQFF.

The rearrangement joins TRBV18 to TRBJ2-3, with D tentatively TRBD2 (6 bases). The V gene lost 0 bases and the J gene lost 4 bases, with 11 bases spanning the gap. Looked up from germline, CDR1 is KGHSH and CDR2 is LQKENI. CDR3 size: 15 residues. Here the CDR3 DNA reads TGTGCCAGCTCACCACCGGGGGGTAGAGCAGATACGCAGTATTTT. This codes for CASSPPGGRADTQYF.

V and J are TRBV5-1 and TRBJ2-7, with D hard to call. The germline CDR1 and CDR2 sequences are SGHRS and YFSETQ. V lost 0 bases and J 2 bases, leaving 12 bases between the germline ends. The CDR3 covers 15 residues. The CDR3: CASSLVVGSPYEQYF. DNA of the CDR3: TGCGCCAGCAGCTTGGTAGTAGGGTCCCCCTACGAGCAGTACTTC.

The table lists this clone with a few counts. The genes are TRBV15 and TRBJ2-5; 7 bases agree with TRBD1. This CDR3 contains 18 residues. Losses at the gene ends were 0 bases for V and 3 bases for J; bases not matched to a gene: 13. Germline CDR1 LNHNV, CDR2 YYDKDF (reference sequence). CDR3 sequence: CATSRDPRGRGPEETQYF. CDR3 nucleotide sequence: TGTGCCACCAGCAGAGATCCTAGGGGGCGAGGGCCCGAAGAGACCCAGTACTTC.

This chain joins TRBV20-1 and TRBJ2-7; D might be TRBD2 (5 bases). Per germline, CDR1 DFQATT and CDR2 SNEGSKA (reference sequence). V was cut by 5 bases and J by 7 bases, with 9 bases left in between. The CDR3 length is 10 residues. CDR3 DNA: TGCAGTGCTGGGAAGCGGGAGCAGTACTTC. This translates into CSAGKREQYF.

The V and J genes are TRBV7-9 and TRBJ2-2; D is perhaps TRBD1 (6 bases). Germline lookup yields CDR1 SEHNR and CDR2 FQNEAQ (reference sequence). This CDR3 contains 15 residues. The V end lost 0 bases, the J end lost 3 bases, and 8 bases lay between the germline ends. CDR3 in DNA: TGTGCCAGCAGCTTAGCTGGGGGCGACACCGGGGAGCTGTTTTTT. Translated, it gives CASSLAGGDTGELFF.

The rearrangement links TRBV7-9 to TRBJ1-5; 7 nucleotides align to TRBD1. This CDR3 contains 14 residues. The V and J ends lost 4 bases and 6 bases, in that order; junction bases with no gene match: 6. Germline CDR1 reads SEHNR; CDR2 reads FQNEAQ (reference sequence). The CDR3 DNA reads as TGTGCCAGCAGCTCGACAGGGCTGGGTCAGCCCCAGCATTTT. Residues: CASSSTGLGQPQHF.

CDR3 residues: CASSLNSGISYNEQFF. CDR3 DNA sequence: TGTGCCAGCAGCTTAAATAGCGGGATCTCCTACAATGAGCAGTTCTTC. The rearrangement links TRBV7-9 to TRBJ2-1; 8 bases align to TRBD2. The CDR3 spans 16 residues. Trimming removed 2 bases from V and 0 bases from J; junction bases left unmatched: 3. Germline V gene data show CDR1 as SEHNR and CDR2 as FQNEAQ (reference sequence).

The table lists this clone with a few counts. The J gene is TRBJ2-7, the V gene TRBV5-1, with 9 bases aligning to TRBD1. CDR1 SGHRS and CDR2 YFSETQ come from the germline V gene. The V and J ends lost 2 bases and 2 bases, in that order; junction bases with no gene match: 5. The CDR3 extends over 15 amino acids. The CDR3 is CASSFTGQGPYEQYF. CDR3 DNA: TGCGCCAGCAGCTTCACGGGACAGGGACCCTACGAGCAGTACTTC.

V is TRBV5-1 and J is TRBJ2-6, with D perhaps given as TRBD1 or TRBD2 (5 bases each). Germline-derived CDR1 and CDR2 are SGHRS and YFSETQ. V gave up 4 bases and J gave up 1 base, with 9 bases separating them. The CDR3 has 15 amino acids. In nucleotides, the CDR3 is TGCGCCAGCAGCCCATGGGGGTCTGGGGCCAACGTCCTGACTTTC. Protein product: CASSPWGSGANVLTF.

V usage is TRBV4-2 and J usage is TRBJ2-2; D uncertain. Trimming left V 1 base short and J 1 base short, with 7 bases between. Germline CDR1 reads LGHNA; CDR2 reads YNFKEQ. The CDR3 extends over 15 amino acids. CDR3 in DNA: TGTGCCAGCAGCCAAGTAGCATGGAACACCGGGGAGCTGTTTTTT. It is translated as CASSQVAWNTGELFF.

CDR3 amino acids: CASSQARGDSNEKLFF. CDR3 DNA sequence: TGTGCCAGCAGCCAAGCGAGGGGCGACAGCAATGAAAAACTGTTTTTT. The V and J genes are TRBV4-2 and TRBJ1-4, with D perhaps TRBD1 (5 bases). The germline V gene encodes CDR1 LGHNA and CDR2 YNFKEQ. V lost 1 base and J lost 5, with 14 bases in between. CDR3 size: 16 residues.